Shown below are 27 T cell receptor beta chains from a single sample sequenced in a study of spatial heterogeneity in lung cancer. Study-level points and caveats: It was found that expanded intratumoral alpha and beta TCR counts tracked tumor mutation counts.

As to time point: sample taken at primary tumor resection. No cognate antigen is known for these TCRs. Via MiXCR, TCRdb re-called the 5' RACE reads, giving one row per CDR3 protein. The sample holds 4,000 or so distinct CDR3 sequences, 9.5% to 14% seen once. Sequencing used lung tumor tissue, obtained at surgery. These receptors were taken from a male donor with early-stage non-small cell lung cancer.

J is TRBJ2-5 and V is TRBV7-2; the D gene is possibly TRBD1 (5 bases). CDR3 length: 14 amino acids. The germline V gene has CDR1 SGHTA and CDR2 FQGNSA. Trimming removed 1 base at V and 7 bases at J, with 13 bases between. Written as DNA, the CDR3 is TGTGCCAGCAGCTTAGAAGTCAGCCAGGGGACCCAGTACTTC. Encoded protein: CASSLEVSQGTQYF.

This clonotype was observed a handful of times. The rearrangement uses TRBV3-1 and TRBJ2-1, with TRBD2 matching 9 bases. The length of the CDR3 is 17 residues. Trimming removed 4 bases from V and 8 bases from J; junction bases left unmatched: 15. Germline CDR1 and CDR2: LGHDT and YNNKEL (reference sequence). CDR3 sequence reads: CASSPRLEASGADEQFF. The CDR3 DNA follows: TGTGCCAGCAGCCCCCGGTTGGAGGCTAGCGGGGCAGATGAGCAGTTCTTC.

This chain links TRBV6-5 with TRBJ1-5, with D maybe TRBD1 (5 bases). The CDR3 totals 14 residues. The V end was cut by 0 bases, the J end by 6 bases, with 9 bases between. CDR1 is MNHEY and CDR2 is SVGAGI in the germline V gene. The CDR3 protein is CASSYSGGSQPQHF. CDR3 bases: TGTGCCAGCAGTTACTCCGGGGGGAGTCAGCCCCAGCATTTT.

J is TRBJ2-3 and V is TRBV25-1; no clear D gene. The length of the CDR3 is 12 residues. Trimming cost V 5 bases and J 0 bases, with 3 bases left between them. The V gene's germline CDR1 is MGHDK and CDR2 SYGVNS. The CDR3, as DNA: TGTGCCAGCAGTTCCAGCACAGATACGCAGTATTTT. Its translation: CASSSSTDTQYF.

This clonotype appeared a few times. The chain combines TRBV6-5 with TRBJ2-3, with D hard to call. This CDR3 contains 14 residues. Trimming cost V 6 bases and J 2 bases, with 12 bases left between them. The germline gives CDR1 MNHEY, CDR2 SVGAGI. CDR3 residues: CASSVRIPTDTQYF. CDR3 in DNA: TGTGCCAGCAGCGTGAGGATACCCACAGATACGCAGTATTTT.

This chain links TRBV4-3 with TRBJ1-1; no clear D. CDR1 and CDR2 from the germline V gene are LGHNA and YSLEER. The germline V and J ends were trimmed by 4 bases and 1 base, with 4 bases remaining between them. The CDR3 covers 12 residues. The CDR3 coding sequence is TGCGCCAGCAGCCTAGGGAACACTGAAGCTTTCTTT. Translation: CASSLGNTEAFF.

J is TRBJ1-3 and V is TRBV6-5; unclear D gene. CDR1 MNHEY and CDR2 SVGAGI come from the germline V gene. With 8 bases removed from V and 0 bases from J, the gap between germline ends came to 8 bases. The CDR3 contains 13 residues. CDR3 coding DNA: TGTGCCAGCCAACCGAGCTCTGGAAACACCATATATTTT. Encoded protein: CASQPSSGNTIYF.

This clonotype ranks as medium-sized (0.01 to 0.1%). The chain carries TRBV5-1 and TRBJ1-2; 7 positions match TRBD1. The junction had 1 base not matched to a gene; V was cut back by 1 base and J by 4 bases. CDR1 SGHRS and CDR2 YFSETQ come from the germline V gene. The CDR3 consists of 13 residues. CDR3 protein: CASSLPGGYGYTF. The CDR3 DNA is TGCGCCAGCAGCTTGCCAGGGGGCTATGGCTACACCTTC.

The rearrangement uses TRBV6-5 and TRBJ1-5, with D possibly TRBD1 on 6 matching bases. The CDR3 is 14 residues long. V was pared by 10 bases and J by 7 bases, with 20 bases between. CDR1 and CDR2 (germline): MNHEY, SVGAGI. The CDR3 is CATTFAGGGQPQHF. The CDR3 DNA is TGTGCCACCACTTTTGCAGGCGGGGGCCAGCCCCAGCATTTT.

This clonotype has a count of ten or more. The J gene is TRBJ2-3, the V gene TRBV28; possibly TRBD1 or TRBD2 for D (6 bases each). The germline CDR1 and CDR2 sequences are MDHEN and SYDVKM. CDR3 length: 14 residues. The V and J ends lost 8 bases and 4 bases respectively, with 16 bases between them. The CDR3: CASSNGGQADTQYF. CDR3 coding DNA: TGTGCCAGCTCCAATGGGGGGCAGGCAGATACGCAGTATTTT.

This clonotype is termed medium-sized. The chain links TRBV30 to TRBJ2-1, with 8 nucleotides matching TRBD2. CDR1 and CDR2 from the germline V gene are GTSNPN and SVGIG (reference sequence). The J segment lost 9 bases and the V segment lost 3 bases, leaving 7 bases of the junction unmatched. This CDR3 spans 13 amino acids. This CDR3 reads CAWSRTSWPEQFF. The CDR3 DNA reads as TGTGCCTGGAGCCGGACTAGCTGGCCTGAGCAGTTCTTC.

By frequency in the sample, this clonotype is medium-sized. This chain joins TRBV2 and TRBJ2-7; D unclear. The CDR3 sequence is 13 residues long. Germline lookup yields CDR1 SNHLY and CDR2 FYNNEI. The DNA for the CDR3 is TGTGCCAGCAGCGAAGGGCAGGTCCGCGGGCAGTACGTC. Amino acids: CASSEGQVRGQYV.

This clonotype is deemed medium-sized (0.01 to 0.1%). CDR3 DNA sequence: TGTGCCAGCAGCATCCGACAGGGGGCTTTAGACGAGCAGTACTTC. Its translation: CASSIRQGALDEQYF. The V call is TRBV3-1, the J call TRBJ2-7, with 10 bases that match TRBD1. The CDR3 has 15 residues. The V and J ends lost 5 bases and 5 bases, in that order; junction bases with no gene match: 9. Germline V lookup: CDR1 LGHDT, CDR2 YNNKEL (reference sequence).

This clonotype appeared a few times. This sequence joins TRBV12-2 and TRBJ2-7. TRBV12-2 is classified as a pseudogene. The CDR3 is 14 residues long. Here the CDR3 reads CASRHLDHSVGQYV. Written as DNA, the CDR3 is TGTGCAAGTCGCCACCTGGACCATTCCGTAGGGCAGTACGTC.

This chain uses TRBV6-1 with TRBJ2-6; 7 bases are shared with TRBD2. Trimming cost V 0 bases and J 0 bases; bases outside gene matches: 5. The germline gives CDR1 MNHNS, CDR2 SASEGT. The CDR3 has 18 amino acids. CDR3 in amino acids: CASSEAPGGYSGANVLTF. Written as DNA, the CDR3 is TGTGCCAGCAGTGAAGCCCCGGGGGGATACTCTGGGGCCAACGTCCTGACTTTC.

The chain combines TRBV6-1 with TRBJ2-7, with a weak D call TRBD2 (6 bases). Deletions cut 6 bases from V and 0 bases from J, with 12 bases between. The germline gives CDR1 MNHNS, CDR2 SASEGT. The CDR3 length is 14 residues. CDR3 region: CASRTGDGSYEQYV. CDR3 coding DNA: TGTGCCAGCAGAACGGGGGACGGCTCCTACGAGCAGTACGTC.

The chain is built from TRBV18 and TRBJ1-1; D remains unclear. V lost 6 bases, J lost 6 bases, and 14 bases lay in between. This CDR3 comprises 13 residues. CDR1 and CDR2 from the germline V gene are KGHSH and LQKENI. The CDR3 sequence is CASSPDRTAEAFF. CDR3 nucleotide sequence: TGTGCCAGCTCCCCTGACCGAACCGCTGAAGCTTTCTTT.

Only a few counts were recorded for this clonotype. This sequence joins TRBV19 and TRBJ1-6; D ambiguous. V lost 10 bases and J 1 base, leaving 11 bases between the germline ends. Germline V CDR1 and CDR2: LNHDA, SQIVND (reference sequence). The CDR3 has 14 amino acids. The CDR3 DNA reads TGTGCCACTCGCCGGGAGTCCTATAATTCACCCCTCCACTTT. It codes for CATRRESYNSPLHF. The full variable domain, with the rest looked up from reference TRBV19 and TRBJ1-6, is DGGITQSPKYLFRKEGQNVTLSCEQNLNHDAMYWYRQDPGQGLRLIYYSQIVNDFQKGDIAEGYSVSREKKESFPLTVTSAQKNPTAFYLCATRRESYNSPLHFGNGTRLTVT.

The chain is built from TRBV2 and TRBJ1-1; TRBD1 matches at 7 bases. The V segment lost 8 bases and the J segment 0 bases; nucleotides outside the gene matches: 3. The CDR3 has 13 amino acids. CDR1 and CDR2 from the germline V gene are SNHLY and FYNNEI. The CDR3 bases are TGTGCCAGCTCGGGACAGATGAACACTGAAGCTTTCTTT. Its translation is CASSGQMNTEAFF.

This clonotype was counted a few times. The genes are TRBV19 and TRBJ2-4; 7 bases agree with TRBD2. The CDR3 is 16 residues long. Germline V gives CDR1 LNHDA, CDR2 SQIVND (reference sequence). With V trimmed by 3 bases and J by 6 bases, 11 bases remained unmatched. CDR3 region: CASSMGAGTMGNIQYF. The CDR3 DNA follows: TGTGCCAGTAGTATGGGTGCCGGGACTATGGGAAACATTCAGTACTTC.

This clonotype turned up a few times. A junction end diverges from the germline sequence, so it may reflect a read error. The chain has TRBV12-3 or TRBV12-4 and TRBJ1-5; D gene ambiguous. There are 15 residues in the CDR3. The CDR3 loop reads CASSSVGGSDQPQHF. DNA of the CDR3: TGTGCCAGCAGTTCGGTCGGTGGTAGCGATCAGCCCCAGCATTTT.

The chain is built from TRBV12-3 or TRBV12-4 and TRBJ2-5, with 8 positions matching TRBD2. CDR3 length: 14 amino acids. V shed 1 base, J shed 4 bases, and the junction held 2 bases outside the gene matches. The CDR3 bases are TGTGCCAGCAGTTTAGGGACTAGCCGAGAGACCCAGTACTTC. Protein: CASSLGTSRETQYF.

The rearrangement links TRBV19 to TRBJ1-2; D is unresolved. Germline V CDR1 and CDR2: LNHDA, SQIVND (reference sequence). Trimming stripped 7 bases from V and 0 bases from J, with 15 bases between. This CDR3 is built from 15 residues. Here the CDR3 reads CASNIGQQANYGYTF. CDR3 nucleotide sequence: TGTGCCAGTAATATCGGGCAGCAAGCTAACTATGGCTACACCTTC.

The chain is built from TRBV4-2 and TRBJ2-2, with 9 bases matching TRBD1. Germline V gene data show CDR1 as LGHNA and CDR2 as YNFKEQ. The CDR3 runs to 15 residues. With V trimmed by 2 bases and J by 9 bases, 7 bases remained unmatched. CDR3 protein: CASSQQTGGHRELFF. CDR3 in DNA: TGTGCCAGCAGCCAACAGACAGGGGGGCACCGGGAGCTGTTTTTT.

The chain has TRBV28 and TRBJ2-5, with 13 bases lining up with TRBD2. The CDR3 totals 16 residues. The V and J ends lost 5 bases and 2 bases, in that order; junction bases with no gene match: 5. Germline CDR1 and CDR2: MDHEN and SYDVKM. In DNA, the CDR3 is TGTGCCAGCAGTACCCCGACTAGCGGGGGGCAAGAGACCCAGTACTTC. Translation gives CASSTPTSGGQETQYF. The complete variable domain, with remaining parts taken from reference TRBV28 and TRBJ2-5, reads DVKVTQSSRYLVKRTGEKVFLECVQDMDHENMFWYRQDPGLGLRLIYFSYDVKMKEKGDIPEGYSVSREKKERFSLILESASTNQTSMYLCASSTPTSGGQETQYFGPGTRLLVL.

The J gene is TRBJ2-3, the V gene TRBV5-5; D possibly corresponds to TRBD1 (6 bases). The CDR3 consists of 15 residues. Germline V gene data show CDR1 as SGHKS and CDR2 as YYEKEE (reference sequence). Trimming left V 4 bases short and J 4 bases short, with 16 bases between. CDR3 coding DNA: TGTGCCAGCAGCCGGCGCGGCTACAGGGCAGATACGCAGTATTTT. Its translation: CASSRRGYRADTQYF.

This clonotype is medium-sized (0.01 to 0.1%) by share. This rearrangement joins TRBV28 to TRBJ1-6; D is perhaps TRBD1 (5 bases). This CDR3 comprises 15 residues. The V end lost 5 bases, the J end lost 10 bases, and 18 bases lay between the germline ends. The germline gives CDR1 MDHEN, CDR2 SYDVKM. The CDR3 nucleotides read TGTGCCAGCAGTCCCCCGGAGGGGCAATGGTCACCCCTCCACTTT. Protein sequence: CASSPPEGQWSPLHF.